A single TCR beta chain is shown here with its context. CDR1 and CDR2 from the germline V gene are SNHLY and FYNNEI. The germline V and J ends were trimmed by 4 bases and 11 bases, with 11 bases remaining between them. This CDR3 is built from 11 residues. This sample stems from a study of blood T cell repertoires in COVID-19. The data were produced by immunoSEQ multiplex PCR, yet TCRdb's version contains in-frame clones alone and is incomplete. The sample has roughly 31,000 clones; 75% to 90% are singletons. Sequences were obtained from peripheral blood. This TCR was sampled from a man aged 80 or over with acute or convalescent COVID-19. The rearrangement uses TRBV2 and TRBJ1-1, with D uncertain. The CDR3 region is CASSGASKAFF. The CDR3 DNA is TGTGCCAGCAGTGGGGCCAGCAAGGCTTTCTTT.